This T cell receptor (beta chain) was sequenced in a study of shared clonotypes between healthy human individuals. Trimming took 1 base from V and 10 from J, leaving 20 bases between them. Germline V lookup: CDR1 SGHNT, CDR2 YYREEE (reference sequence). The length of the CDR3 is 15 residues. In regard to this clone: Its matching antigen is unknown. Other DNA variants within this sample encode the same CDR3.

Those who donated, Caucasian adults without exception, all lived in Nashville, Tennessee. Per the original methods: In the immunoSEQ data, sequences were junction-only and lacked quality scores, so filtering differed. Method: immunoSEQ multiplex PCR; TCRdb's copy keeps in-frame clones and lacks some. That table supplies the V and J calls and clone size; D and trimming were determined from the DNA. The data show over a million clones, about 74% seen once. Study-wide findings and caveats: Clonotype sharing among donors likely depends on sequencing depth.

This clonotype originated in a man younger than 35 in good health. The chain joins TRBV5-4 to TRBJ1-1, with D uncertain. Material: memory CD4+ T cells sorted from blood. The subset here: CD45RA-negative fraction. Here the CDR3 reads CASSLYSGPGRVAFF. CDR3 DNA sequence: TGTGCCAGCAGCTTGTATAGCGGTCCTGGAAGGGTAGCTTTCTTT. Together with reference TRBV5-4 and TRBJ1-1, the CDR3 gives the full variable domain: ETGVTQSPTHLIKTRGQQVTLRCSSQSGHNTVSWYQQALGQGPQFIFQYYREEENGRGNFPPRFSGLQFPNYSSELNVNALELDDSALYLCASSLYSGPGRVAFFGQGTRLTVV.